Presented here are 30 T cell receptor beta chains from one specimen sequenced in a study of blood T cells in healthy people across ages. Together with a sample-barcoded 5' primer, a J-beta primer mix was included in a second PCR lasting about 6 to 11 cycles. In TCRdb, the 5' RACE reads were re-called with MiXCR into one record per CDR3 protein. The sample holds almost 800,000 distinct CDR3 sequences; 58% are singletons and the top ten take about 20%. The sequenced sample was blood. These receptors were obtained from a man in his thirties or forties in good health.

The chain carries TRBV14 and TRBJ1-1, with D possibly matching TRBD1 (5 bases). Trimming took 0 bases from V and 1 from J, leaving 15 bases between them. The germline gives CDR1 SGHDN, CDR2 FVKESK. The CDR3 totals 17 residues. CDR3 nucleotides: TGTGCCAGCAGCCAAGAACGAGGTTGGGGGTGGAACACTGAAGCTTTCTTT. Translated: CASSQERGWGWNTEAFF. Together with reference TRBV14 and TRBJ1-1, the CDR3 gives the full variable domain: EAGVTQFPSHSVIEKGQTVTLRCDPISGHDNLYWYRRVMGKEIKFLLHFVKESKQDESGMPNNRFLAERTGGTYSTLKVQPAELEDSGVYFCASSQERGWGWNTEAFFGQGTRLTVV.

The chain employs TRBV29-1 and TRBJ2-1; tentative D call: TRBD2 (5 bases). The V gene lost 4 bases and the J gene lost 7 bases, with 20 bases spanning the gap. Germline CDR1 SQVTM, CDR2 ANQGSEA. This CDR3 has 15 residues. The CDR3 spells CSVVRRQRARNEQFF. As DNA, the CDR3 is TGCAGCGTTGTGAGGCGTCAGAGGGCGCGTAATGAGCAGTTCTTC.

V usage is TRBV18 and J usage is TRBJ2-1, with TRBD2 as a possible D gene (6 bases). CDR1 is KGHSH and CDR2 is LQKENI in the germline V gene. V was cut by 2 bases and J by 0 bases, with 11 bases left in between. There are 16 residues in the CDR3. CDR3 loop: CASSPSYGGSYNEQFF. The CDR3, as DNA: TGTGCCAGCTCACCATCTTACGGGGGCTCCTACAATGAGCAGTTCTTC. The entire variable domain, with the rest obtained from reference TRBV18 and TRBJ2-1, is as follows: NAGVMQNPRHLVRRRGQEARLRCSPMKGHSHVYWYRQLPEEGLKFMVYLQKENIIDESGMPKERFSAEFPKEGPSILRIQQVVRGDSAAYFCASSPSYGGSYNEQFFGPGTRLTVL.

For this clonotype: With a much larger clone just one base away, this may be a read error. The chain uses TRBV4-2 and TRBJ2-1, with 9 positions matching TRBD2. The germline gives CDR1 LGHNA, CDR2 YNFKEQ. The CDR3 sequence is 14 residues long. CDR3 protein: CASGQDLAGREQFF. The CDR3 coding sequence is TGTGCCAGCGGCCAAGATCTAGCGGGGAGAGAGCAGTTCTTC.

The chain joins TRBV12-3 or TRBV12-4 to TRBJ2-1; D unclear. CDR3 length equals 11 residues. Trimming removed 5 bases at V and 6 bases at J, with 5 bases between. The CDR3 region is CASSPTNEQFF. The CDR3 coding sequence is TGTGCCAGCAGTCCCACCAATGAGCAGTTCTTC.

CDR3 bases: TGTGCCAGCAGCCAAGTTGGTAGGCTGGATGGCATTCAGTACTTC. Its translation: CASSQVGRLDGIQYF. This chain joins TRBV14 and TRBJ2-4; D gene ambiguous. The ends were cut back, 1 base at V and 9 bases at J, with 16 bases in the middle. There are 15 residues in the CDR3. Germline CDR1 is SGHDN and CDR2 is FVKESK.

The CDR3 nucleotides read TGTGCCAGCAGCTTAGGCGACAGGGGGAGCGGCTACACCTTC. Amino acids: CASSLGDRGSGYTF. The rearrangement joins TRBV11-2 to TRBJ1-2, with 9 bases lining up with TRBD1. V lost 1 base, J lost 8 bases, and 5 bases stayed unmatched. The CDR3 is 14 amino acids. CDR1 and CDR2 from the germline V gene are SGHAT and FQNNGV.

As regards this clonotype: The junction departs from the called germline gene at one end, perhaps through a read error. The V call is TRBV14, the J call TRBJ2-7; 13 bases align to TRBD2. This CDR3 has 15 amino acids. Germline lookup yields CDR1 SGHDN and CDR2 FVKESK. The CDR3 region is CACSRTSGGSYEQYF. Written as DNA, the CDR3 is TGTGCCTGCAGCCGGACTAGCGGGGGATCCTACGAGCAGTACTTC.

This chain connects TRBV20-1 to TRBJ2-1, with 12 bases aligning to TRBD2. This CDR3 has 13 amino acids. In germline, CDR1 is DFQATT, CDR2 SNEGSKA (reference sequence). The junction had 3 bases not matched to a gene; V was cut back by 6 bases and J by 6 bases. CDR3 coding DNA: TGCAGTGCGACTAGCGGGAGTTTCAATGAGCAGTTCTTC. It encodes CSATSGSFNEQFF.

V is TRBV20-1 and J is TRBJ2-1, with D possibly matching TRBD2 (6 bases). The germline V gene has CDR1 DFQATT and CDR2 SNEGSKA (reference sequence). Trimming pared 6 bases from V and 8 bases from J, leaving 20 bases between. This CDR3 comprises 14 residues. This CDR3 is CSASPWGDGDEQFF. CDR3 DNA: TGCAGTGCCAGCCCTTGGGGGGATGGAGATGAGCAGTTCTTC.

V and J are TRBV4-3 and TRBJ2-1, with a weak D call TRBD2 (5 bases). The CDR3 loop spans 13 amino acids. Germline V gene data show CDR1 as LGHNA and CDR2 as YSLEER. V lost 1 base, J lost 8 bases, and 9 bases lay in between. CDR3 DNA sequence: TGCGCCAGCAGCCAAGGTCGGGGTTATGAGCAGTTCTTC. It codes for CASSQGRGYEQFF.

The chain employs TRBV12-3 or TRBV12-4 and TRBJ1-5, with D unclear. The CDR3 consists of 16 residues. Trimming shortened V by 1 base and J by 7 bases, and 17 bases separated the two germline ends. The CDR3 reads CASSLGIVGFYQPQHF. As DNA, the CDR3 is TGTGCCAGCAGTTTAGGGATTGTCGGGTTTTACCAGCCCCAGCATTTT.

This clonotype was seen only a few times. The chain is built from TRBV7-3 and TRBJ2-3, with 7 bases identical to TRBD2. Germline V lookup: CDR1 SGHTA, CDR2 FQGTGA. With 3 bases clipped from V and 4 bases from J, the junction kept 7 bases outside the gene matches. This CDR3 spans 15 amino acids. The CDR3, as DNA: TGTGCCAGCAGCTTTAGGGCGGGAGTGGCAGATACGCAGTATTTT. It is translated as CASSFRAGVADTQYF.

For this clonotype: An end of the junction differs from the germline gene, which may be a read error. The chain recombines TRBV7-7 with TRBJ2-1; the D is unclear. This CDR3 is built from 13 residues. Germline V lookup: CDR1 SSHAT, CDR2 FNYEAQ (reference sequence). Here the CDR3 DNA reads TGTGCTAGCAGCACCGACAACTACAATGAGCAGTTCTTC. It codes for CASSTDNYNEQFF.

The rearrangement joins TRBV5-1 to TRBJ2-4, with a tentative D call TRBD2 (6 bases). V lost 0 bases and J 11 bases, leaving 15 bases between the germline ends. The CDR3 length is 14 residues. Germline V gene data show CDR1 as SGHRS and CDR2 as YFSETQ. The CDR3 DNA follows: TGCGCCAGCAGCTTGGGTGGCAGACTAGATGTTCAGTACTTC. Translation gives CASSLGGRLDVQYF.

Notes on this clonotype: One end of the junction does not line up with germline, which may come from a read error. The chain has TRBV28 and TRBJ2-1, with D uncertain. This CDR3 contains 15 residues. Germline V gene lookup returns CDR1 MDHEN and CDR2 SYDVKM. The CDR3 DNA is TGTGCCAGCAGCCTCGAAGGGCCAATAAGGAATGAGCGGTTCTTC. Translated: CASSLEGPIRNERFF. Using reference TRBV28 and TRBJ2-1 for the parts outside the CDR3, the full variable domain is DVKVTQSSRYLVKRTGEKVFLECVQDMDHENMFWYRQDPGLGLRLIYFSYDVKMKEKGDIPEGYSVSREKKERFSLILESASTNQTSMYLCASSLEGPIRNERFFGPGTRLTVL.

The CDR3 here is CASSQSSGTGNSPLHF. DNA of the CDR3: TGTGCCAGCAGCCAGTCCTCCGGGACAGGGAATTCACCCCTCCACTTT. This sequence joins TRBV4-2 and TRBJ1-6; 9 nucleotides align to TRBD1. V lost 3 bases, J lost 7 bases, and 7 bases stayed unmatched. The CDR3 is made up of 16 amino acids. Germline CDR1 is LGHNA and CDR2 is YNFKEQ.

V and J are TRBV11-2 and TRBJ2-7, with D perhaps matching TRBD2 (6 bases). This CDR3 is built from 13 residues. Trimming cost V 1 base and J 7 bases, with 11 bases left between them. CDR1 is SGHAT, CDR2 FQNNGV, per germline. The CDR3, as DNA: TGTGCCAGCAGCTTAGCGGGAGCTCGTGAGCAGTACTTC. Its protein product is CASSLAGAREQYF.

This clonotype was counted a few times. The CDR3 loop reads CSVTGRTQGVSEQFF. The CDR3 DNA sequence: TGCAGCGTTACCGGACGGACTCAAGGTGTTAGTGAGCAGTTCTTC. The chain carries TRBV29-1 and TRBJ2-1, with D perhaps matching TRBD2 (5 bases). Trimming stripped 5 bases from V and 9 bases from J, with 23 bases between. Germline CDR1 SQVTM, CDR2 ANQGSEA. CDR3 length: 15 amino acids.

This rearrangement joins TRBV2 to TRBJ2-5; the D is unclear. This CDR3 comprises 13 residues. Per germline, CDR1 SNHLY and CDR2 FYNNEI. V shed 3 bases and J shed 7 bases, with 12 bases lying between them. The chain's CDR3 is CASSDFLESTQYF. The DNA for the CDR3 is TGTGCCAGCAGTGATTTCCTAGAATCGACCCAGTACTTC. Drawing the rest from reference TRBV2 and TRBJ2-5, the complete variable domain is EPEVTQTPSHQVTQMGQEVILRCVPISNHLYFYWYRQILGQKVEFLVSFYNNEISEKSEIFDDQFSVERPDGSNFTLKIRSTKLEDSAMYFCASSDFLESTQYFGPGTRLLVL.

The sample holds one count of this clonotype. CDR3 sequence reads: CASSLAVGGLHTIYF. CDR3 DNA sequence: TGCGCCAGCAGCTTGGCCGTCGGAGGGCTCCACACCATATATTTT. This chain links TRBV5-1 with TRBJ1-3; D is undetermined. CDR1 SGHRS and CDR2 YFSETQ come from the germline V gene. V shed 0 bases and J shed 8 bases, with 15 bases lying between them. This CDR3 is 15 amino acids long.

This chain uses TRBV18 with TRBJ1-2; 8 bases agree with TRBD1. Germline assignment: CDR1 KGHSH and CDR2 LQKENI. The length of the CDR3 is 16 residues. With 0 bases clipped from V and 7 bases from J, the junction kept 10 bases outside the gene matches. The CDR3 is CASSPPGGDRIPGYTF. The CDR3 region has the DNA TGTGCCAGCTCACCACCGGGCGGGGACAGGATCCCTGGCTACACCTTC.

The chain recombines TRBV7-9 with TRBJ1-5; the D gene is possibly TRBD1 (5 bases). V was cut by 4 bases and J by 5 bases, with 9 bases left in between. Germline lookup yields CDR1 SEHNR and CDR2 FQNEAQ (reference sequence). The CDR3 loop spans 13 amino acids. The CDR3 reads CASSSGGYQPQHF. CDR3 nucleotides: TGTGCCAGCAGCTCCGGGGGTTATCAGCCCCAGCATTTT.

V and J are TRBV7-9 and TRBJ2-7; 14 nucleotides match TRBD2. The CDR3 length is 15 residues. V dropped 4 bases and J dropped 6; count of bases not matched to a gene: 5. The germline gives CDR1 SEHNR, CDR2 FQNEAQ (reference sequence). In DNA form, the CDR3 reads TGTGCCAGCAGCTCCGGGACTAGCGGGAGTGGCGAGCAGTACTTC. Its protein is CASSSGTSGSGEQYF. The entire variable domain, with the rest obtained from reference TRBV7-9 and TRBJ2-7, is as follows: DTGVSQNPRHKITKRGQNVTFRCDPISEHNRLYWYRQTLGQGPEFLTYFQNEAQLEKSRLLSDRFSAERPKGSFSTLEIQRTEQGDSAMYLCASSSGTSGSGEQYFGPGTRLTVT.

V gene TRBV5-1 combines with J gene TRBJ2-3; possibly TRBD1 for D (6 bases). CDR1 and CDR2 (germline): SGHRS, YFSETQ. V was cut by 2 bases and J by 5 bases, with 18 bases left in between. The CDR3 runs 16 residues. The CDR3 loop is CASSFAASVRGDTQYF. As DNA, the CDR3 is TGCGCCAGCAGCTTTGCGGCCTCCGTCAGGGGAGATACGCAGTATTTT.

The chain recombines TRBV27 with TRBJ2-3; a weak D match, TRBD2 (5 bases). The CDR3 has 15 residues. Germline CDR1 reads MNHEY; CDR2 reads SMNVEV (reference sequence). Trimming pared 5 bases from V and 1 base from J, leaving 13 bases between. The CDR3 reads CASSNRGGGTDTQYF. The CDR3 DNA sequence: TGTGCCAGCAGTAACCGGGGTGGGGGCACAGATACGCAGTATTTT.

The chain carries TRBV7-9 and TRBJ2-6; D call uncertain. Trimming left V 7 bases short and J 3 bases short, with 10 bases between. CDR1 SEHNR and CDR2 FQNEAQ come from the germline V gene (reference sequence). The CDR3 contains 14 residues. The CDR3 protein is CASTAHYGANVLTF. For the CDR3, the DNA is TGTGCCAGCACCGCACACTATGGGGCCAACGTCCTGACTTTC.

The chain employs TRBV2 and TRBJ2-5; a possible D gene is TRBD2 (5 bases). CDR3 length equals 13 residues. Trimming removed 6 bases at V and 3 bases at J, with 11 bases between. In germline, CDR1 is SNHLY, CDR2 FYNNEI. Here the CDR3 reads CASRGGSKETQYF. The DNA for the CDR3 is TGTGCCAGCAGAGGCGGGTCAAAAGAGACCCAGTACTTC.

The rearrangement joins TRBV7-2 to TRBJ1-5; no reliable D call. In germline, CDR1 is SGHTA, CDR2 FQGNSA. Trimming pared 2 bases from V and 0 bases from J, leaving 5 bases between. CDR3 size: 14 residues. The CDR3 sequence: CASSLFHSNQPQHF. The CDR3 DNA follows: TGTGCCAGCAGCTTATTTCATAGCAATCAGCCCCAGCATTTT.

The table lists this clonotype with a few counts. V gene TRBV12-3 or TRBV12-4 combines with J gene TRBJ2-6; 7 nucleotides agree with TRBD1. The trim removed 5 bases at V and 4 bases at J, leaving 8 bases unmatched. The CDR3 has 16 amino acids. CDR3 sequence (DNA): TGTGCCAGCAGTAATGACAGGGTTTCAGGGGCCAACGTCCTGACTTTC. Its protein product is CASSNDRVSGANVLTF.